This T cell receptor (beta chain) comes out of a study of cytomegalovirus exposure and HLA in healthy donors (TCRdb year 2017). About the study as a whole: According to a later analysis, one platform produced both the 100 to 150 validation repertoires and the 700 or so repertoires of the first cohort. The aim of the study was to test whether cataloging public T cell receptors could identify signatures of past pathogen exposure. In addition to the first cohort of 650 to 800 subjects, a separate validation cohort of approximately 130 different subjects was used. High-throughput TCR immunosequencing, statistical association of individual TCRs with disease status, and machine learning were combined to predict cytomegalovirus infection status. Study-level results and caveats: A later analysis had no HLA typing for the validation cohort, so co-occurrence there was scored across all 120 or so repertoires. In a later analysis, TCRs clustered in the first cohort were found to also tend to co-occur in the 130 or so validation repertoires, with approximately 95% of cluster scores above 0. In vitro tests confirmed that three of the cytomegalovirus-associated TCR beta chains recognize cytomegalovirus antigens. The study gave a list of more than 150 TCR beta chains associated with cytomegalovirus. Cytomegalovirus status was reported to be diagnosed by the classifier with high specificity and sensitivity in both the original and validation cohorts. Most TCR sequences were seen in very few donors, while some public TCRs were found in many individuals. The authors suggested that the approach could potentially be generalized to other disease states and immunological phenotypes.

Separate from the roughly 700-subject first cohort, the validation cohort of about 130 subjects was the group to which the donors belonged. Library preparation employed the immunoSEQ multiplex PCR assay. Per the authors' processing: To diagnose cytomegalovirus status from the catalog of TCR beta chain sequences, a statistical classification framework was built. This immuneACCESS table, as held by TCRdb, lists in-frame sequences with V and J called but not all clones. Of the missing ones, under half trace to an unresolved V gene in checked studies; the others have no known cause. V and J calls and clone size follow that table, whereas D and trimming were derived from the DNA. The sample records about 150,000 clones, approximately 89% of which are singletons. The top ten constitute about 0.65% of the sample. With regard to this clone: Its specific antigen is unknown. Nothing much larger sits one base from this clone, and base qualities are not available.

V loses 2 bases of germline sequence and J loses 2 bases, and the interval between the two ends is 10 bases. In the germline V gene, CDR1 corresponds to KGHSH and CDR2 to LQKENI. CDR3 length: 16 amino acids, cysteine to phenylalanine. The retained sequence is limited to the CDR3, 48 bases, with the frame set at the first base. Sequenced material: PBMCs. The sequence links TRBV18 to TRBJ2-6; there is no confident call for the D gene. This TCR was sampled from a young man in good health and CMV-seronegative. The CDR3 has the sequence CASSPDPGAGANVLTF. The sequenced DNA is TGTGCCAGCTCACCAGATCCGGGTGCTGGGGCCAACGTCCTGACTTTC.